This T cell receptor (beta chain) was captured in a study of cytomegalovirus exposure and HLA in healthy donors. Researchers ran the PCR with 60 Vbeta and 13 Jbeta primers. The assay was immunoSEQ multiplex PCR, and TCRdb's table has in-frame clones only and misses some. In the table there are 50,000 or so clones, 73% of which are singletons. Donors counted as nominally healthy when sampled, yet unrecorded immune exposures were likely. The CDR3 is 13 amino acids. Deletions cut 8 bases from V and 1 base from J, with 11 bases between. Germline values: CDR1 LNHNV, CDR2 YYDKDF (reference sequence). With regard to this clone: The antigen is not known.

Study conclusions and caveats: When analyzed later, a missense DCLRE1C variant was found to be linked to TCR beta V- and J-gene trimming. The number of N-insertions in an Asian-associated ancestry cluster was reportedly below the roughly 670-donor mean in a later analysis.

The chain employs TRBV15 and TRBJ1-1; D is unclear. Sequenced input: PBMCs. This receptor was taken from a man aged 18-30 years in good health and CMV-seronegative. CDR3 coding DNA: TGTGCCACCCGTCAGATTTCGAACACTGAAGCTTTCTTT. Its protein is CATRQISNTEAFF.